One TCR beta chain is described in this entry. Germline V CDR1 and CDR2: SGDLS, YYNGEE. Losses at the gene ends were 3 bases for V and 5 bases for J; bases not matched to a gene: 8. The CDR3 runs 17 residues. Here immunoSEQ multiplex PCR was the method, and the copy in TCRdb shows in-frame clones only, minus some. In the table there are a few hundred thousand clones, about 80% of which are singletons. These data originate in a study of blood T cell repertoires in COVID-19. Study overall: Specimens from acute and convalescent COVID-19 originated in the United States, Italy and Spain.

The clonotype originates from a man aged 25 to 40 who had recovered from COVID-19. The sample comprised peripheral blood. The rearrangement uses TRBV9 and TRBJ2-3, with 14 bases fitting TRBD2. CDR3 nucleotides: TGTGCCAGCAGCGCCCGACTAGCGGGGGGGCCGGTAGATACGCAGTATTTT. As protein: CASSARLAGGPVDTQYF.